A single TCR beta chain is shown here with its context. Its specific antigen is unknown. Base quality data are lacking; no much larger clone is found one base away. This sample was included in a study of T cell responses to AZD1222 COVID-19 vaccine listed by TCRdb under 2021. In terms of the full investigation: TCR sequencing covered 233 trial participants: 200 to 220 given two doses of AZD1222 and 26 given two doses of MenACWY control vaccine. Trial participants were enrolled into age subgroups of 18-55, 56-69 and 70-plus years, which contained about 150, 27 and 61 TCR-sequenced participants, respectively. The research as a whole found: Vaccine-associated CD4 TCRs spanned the whole spike protein, with dominant responses in regions 160-218 and 743-854. After two AZD1222 doses, spike-specific TCR breadth and depth were significantly higher than at day 0 and than in MenACWY recipients. Conclusions about previously exposed vaccinees were limited because only five to seven AZD1222 recipients were SARS-CoV-2 seropositive at baseline. Because no samples from the day 14 peak response were available, repertoires could be characterized only after the peak T cell response. In the small 56-69-year group, the increase in depth fell short of significance, most likely because of low power. Nearly half of unique spike-specific TCRs reportedly recognized epitopes outside regions mutated in the B.1.351 and B.1.1.7 variants. Participants were mostly white British, with more females than males. The authors suggested clonal diversity may have been underestimated.

The CDR3 regions of human TCRbeta chains were subjected to immunosequencing. For the original study's pipeline: Repertoire TCRs were checked for matches against a reference library of SARS-CoV-2-specific TCRs that had been generated using the MIRA antigen-specificity platform. Breadth was defined as the fraction of unique TCRs that were SARS-CoV-2-associated. Depth was defined as the fraction of total T cells that were SARS-CoV-2-associated. Using the MIRA data, each spike-specific TCR was mapped to the spike region that the TCR reacts to and placed in a CD4 or CD8 class. Log10-transformed breadth and depth values were compared by one-way ANOVA with Sidak's multiple comparisons tests. The clones in this table, taken by TCRdb from immuneACCESS, are in-frame only. Not every clone is retained; where verified, under half of the shortfall comes from an unresolved V gene, and the cause of the rest is unknown. That table gives V, J and clone size, and the DNA gave D and trimming. This sample holds 150,000 to 180,000 clones; 86% were observed only once. The ten biggest clones cover 5.5% of the sample.

Here V drops 8 bases and J drops 4 bases, and the junction holds 10 bases not matched to any gene. CDR1 and CDR2 (LGHDT, YNNKEL) derive from the germline V gene (reference sequence). The CDR3 numbers 14 residues from cysteine through phenylalanine. The DNA shown is the 42-base CDR3, in frame from base 1. Interpreted using the paper, the time point label stands for: baseline before first vaccination. The treatment or condition label on this specimen signifies: meningococcal conjugate vaccine given as trial control. Samples from vaccinated people were obtained from the UK trials COV001 and COV002, which included a single-blind randomized controlled phase 2/3 trial of AZD1222 (ChAdOx1 nCoV-19) in healthy adults. For TCRbeta chain sequencing, PBMC samples were collected from trial participants at day 0 and at day 28 after the second dose.

The chain joins TRBV3-1 (or the pseudogene TRBV3-2) to TRBJ1-1, and 7 junction bases match TRBD1. This clonotype originated in an adult in good health. The sequenced sample was peripheral blood, obtained on day 0 of MenACWY control vaccination. The bases read TGTGCCAGCGGGGAACAGGGGTCGGGCACTGAAGCTTTCTTT. It specifies CASGEQGSGTEAFF.